The 20 T cell receptor beta chains given below trace back to one sample, sequenced in a study of beta chain features in type 1 diabetes. cDNA synthesis used the whole RNA isolate, giving expressed TCRB sequences. Sequencing used immunoSEQ multiplex PCR; TCRdb keeps in-frame clones, though not all of them. The sample has 140,000 or so clones; less than 11% are singletons. Material for sequencing was naive CD4+ T cells from blood. The source of these receptors is a man in his late teens or twenties in good health.

The J gene is TRBJ1-5, the V gene TRBV19; possible D gene TRBD1, 5 bases. The CDR3 runs to 17 residues. Germline CDR1 and CDR2: LNHDA and SQIVND (reference sequence). V was pared by 5 bases and J by 0 bases, with 17 bases between. CDR3 sequence (DNA): TGTGCCAGTAGTGCCCATGGGGCAGATTATAGCAATCAGCCCCAGCATTTT. Protein sequence: CASSAHGADYSNQPQHF.

The chain is built from TRBV6-5 and TRBJ2-7; 8 bases fit TRBD1. The junction had 6 bases not matched to a gene; V was cut back by 2 bases and J by 0 bases. This CDR3 comprises 16 residues. Germline V gene sequence: CDR1 MNHEY, CDR2 SVGAGI. CDR3 DNA sequence: TGTGCCAGCAGTTACGCCGGGACAGGTACCTCCTACGAGCAGTACTTC. Translation gives CASSYAGTGTSYEQYF.

This clone was seen a few times. The chain has TRBV7-2 and TRBJ1-4; TRBD1 might be the D (5 bases). Germline-derived CDR1 and CDR2 are SGHTA and FQGNSA. CDR3 size: 14 residues. Trimming stripped 5 bases from V and 2 bases from J, with 9 bases between. The DNA for the CDR3 is TGTGCCAGCAGCATCCAGGGTACTAATGAAAAACTGTTTTTT. Translation gives CASSIQGTNEKLFF.

The gene calls are TRBV9 and TRBJ2-5, with D possibly matching TRBD2 (6 bases). The germline CDR1 and CDR2 sequences are SGDLS and YYNGEE. V was trimmed by 0 bases and J by 5 bases, leaving 17 bases between them. The CDR3 sequence is 16 residues long. The chain's CDR3 is CASSVGAGVSGETQYF. For the CDR3, the DNA is TGTGCCAGCAGCGTAGGAGCGGGCGTTTCGGGGGAGACCCAGTACTTC.

The chain uses TRBV6-5 and TRBJ1-5; 11 bases agree with TRBD1. Looked up from germline, CDR1 is MNHEY and CDR2 is SVGAGI. The CDR3 spans 15 residues. V shed 7 bases and J 4 bases; nucleotides not matched to a gene: 6. The DNA of the CDR3 is TGTGCCAGCAATAAAGGACAGGGGGCTAATCAGCCCCAGCATTTT. Its protein product is CASNKGQGANQPQHF.

The CDR3 loop reads CASSLNGLAGAWTGELFF. In DNA, the CDR3 is TGTGCCAGCAGTTTAAACGGACTAGCGGGGGCTTGGACCGGGGAGCTGTTTTTT. This sequence joins TRBV28 and TRBJ2-2, with TRBD2 matching over 13 bases. The CDR3 is 18 residues long. The germline V gene encodes CDR1 MDHEN and CDR2 SYDVKM. Losses at the gene ends were 2 bases for V and 5 bases for J; bases not matched to a gene: 8.

This clone was found a few times. The V and J genes are TRBV6-5 and TRBJ2-1; D might be TRBD1 (6 bases). The germline V gene encodes CDR1 MNHEY and CDR2 SVGAGI. The V end was cut by 5 bases, the J end by 5 bases, with 10 bases between. This CDR3 is 13 amino acids long. The CDR3 sequence is CASSPNRDNEQFF. CDR3 nucleotide sequence: TGTGCCAGCAGTCCTAACAGGGACAATGAGCAGTTCTTC.

This clone was seen ten or more times. The V call is TRBV30, the J call TRBJ2-5, with 8 bases aligning to TRBD1. Per the germline V gene, CDR1 is GTSNPN and CDR2 is SVGIG (reference sequence). V shed 5 bases and J 3 bases; nucleotides not matched to a gene: 5. CDR3 length equals 13 residues. The CDR3 reads CAWQRTGKETQYF. DNA for the CDR3: TGTGCCTGGCAAAGGACAGGGAAAGAGACCCAGTACTTC.

This clone appeared many times. This sequence joins TRBV6-6 and TRBJ2-3, with TRBD1 matching 7 bases. V was pared by 6 bases and J by 0 bases, with 6 bases of the junction left unmatched. This CDR3 comprises 15 residues. Germline values: CDR1 MNHNY, CDR2 SVGAGI (reference sequence). The CDR3 sequence is CASSMRDRSTDTQYF. In DNA form, the CDR3 reads TGTGCCAGCAGCATGAGGGACAGAAGCACAGATACGCAGTATTTT.

This rearrangement joins TRBV6-5 to TRBJ1-4; D is undetermined. Germline CDR1 is MNHEY and CDR2 is SVGAGI. The V gene lost 8 bases and the J gene lost 4 bases, with 17 bases spanning the gap. This CDR3 comprises 15 residues. The CDR3 sequence is CASCATRGNNEKLFF. CDR3 DNA: TGTGCCAGCTGCGCTACGCGAGGGAATAATGAAAAACTGTTTTTT.

The chain combines TRBV27 with TRBJ2-2; tentative D call: TRBD2 (5 bases). The CDR3 is 15 residues long. V was trimmed by 3 bases and J by 3 bases, leaving 11 bases between them. CDR1 and CDR2 from the germline V gene are MNHEY and SMNVEV (reference sequence). Here the CDR3 DNA reads TGTGCCAGCAGTTTTAGGGCGGGCTACACCGGGGAGCTGTTTTTT. Amino acids: CASSFRAGYTGELFF.

This chain joins TRBV6-6 and TRBJ2-7, with 8 bases lining up with TRBD1. CDR1 is MNHNY and CDR2 is SVGAGI in the germline V gene (reference sequence). V trimming: 5 bases; J trimming: 6 bases; junction bases outside the gene matches: 9. The CDR3 is 14 residues long. The CDR3 region has the DNA TGTGCCAGCAGTCCCCCCGGCCAGGGGGCCGAGCAGTACTTC. This sequence encodes CASSPPGQGAEQYF.

This clone showed up just a few times. This chain links TRBV4-1 with TRBJ2-6; a weak D match, TRBD2 (7 bases). The germline V gene has CDR1 MGHRA and CDR2 YSYEKL. Trimming took off 1 base at V and 2 bases at J, with 15 bases between the two ends. CDR3 length: 18 residues. In DNA form, the CDR3 reads TGCGCCAGCAGCCAAGGGAGTCGGGGGGCGGCTGGGGCCAACGTCCTGACTTTC. This gives the protein CASSQGSRGAAGANVLTF.

The J gene is TRBJ1-2, the V gene TRBV10-3; 8 nucleotides line up with TRBD1. This CDR3 is built from 11 residues. The V and J ends lost 6 bases and 7 bases, in that order; junction bases with no gene match: 1. Germline loops: CDR1 ENHRY, CDR2 SYGVKD. The CDR3 nucleotides read TGTGCCATCAGGGACAGGGTTGGCTACACCTTC. It encodes CAIRDRVGYTF.

This sequence joins TRBV7-6 and TRBJ1-6, with a tentative D call TRBD1 (5 bases). V was trimmed by 5 bases and J by 1 base, leaving 15 bases between them. CDR3 length: 17 residues. Germline-derived CDR1 and CDR2 are SGHVS and FNYEAQ. The CDR3 DNA sequence: TGTGCCAGCAGCCAGGGTACCCAGGGTTCCTATAATTCACCCCTCCACTTT. Translating gives CASSQGTQGSYNSPLHF.

This clone has just a few counts. The genes are TRBV7-2 and TRBJ2-5, with 8 bases matching TRBD2. Germline V gene sequence: CDR1 SGHTA, CDR2 FQGNSA. The CDR3 totals 13 residues. Unmatched junction bases numbered 6, after V lost 8 bases and J lost 4 bases. DNA for the CDR3: TGTGCCAGCCGCGGGGGGATGGGAGAGACCCAGTACTTC. It translates to CASRGGMGETQYF.

The chain employs TRBV7-8 and TRBJ1-5, with 7 bases fitting TRBD1. V trimming: 5 bases; J trimming: 5 bases; junction bases outside the gene matches: 12. Germline V lookup: CDR1 SGHVS, CDR2 FQNEAQ. This CDR3 is built from 16 residues. This CDR3 is CASSKSDRAIHQPQHF. The CDR3 DNA reads as TGTGCCAGCAGCAAAAGCGACAGGGCCATTCATCAGCCCCAGCATTTT.

The V call is TRBV5-1, the J call TRBJ2-7; D is undetermined. Germline V gene data show CDR1 as SGHRS and CDR2 as YFSETQ. The CDR3 has 13 residues. The V gene lost 5 bases and the J gene lost 0 bases, with 9 bases spanning the gap. The CDR3 spells CASRRPSSYEQYF. As DNA, the CDR3 is TGCGCCAGCAGGAGACCTAGCTCCTACGAGCAGTACTTC. Filled out from reference TRBV5-1 and TRBJ2-7, the complete variable domain reads KAGVTQTPRYLIKTRGQQVTLSCSPISGHRSVSWYQQTPGQGLQFLFEYFSETQRNKGNFPGRFSGRQFSNSRSEMNVSTLELGDSALYLCASRRPSSYEQYFGPGTRLTVT.

This clone has more than one count but fewer than ten. V gene TRBV30 combines with J gene TRBJ1-1; TRBD1 agrees at 8 bases. CDR3 length equals 14 residues. V was clipped by 0 bases and J by 2 bases; unmatched bases: 2. Germline V lookup: CDR1 GTSNPN, CDR2 SVGIG (reference sequence). CDR3 sequence (DNA): TGTGCCTGGAGTGTTGACAGGGGCAACACTGAAGCTTTCTTT. Translation gives CAWSVDRGNTEAFF.

This clone turned up a few times. The chain uses TRBV6-5 and TRBJ1-2, with D perhaps matching TRBD1 (5 bases). Germline CDR1 is MNHEY and CDR2 is SVGAGI. The CDR3 runs 15 residues. Trimming took 2 bases from V and 5 from J, leaving 15 bases between them. As DNA, the CDR3 is TGTGCCAGCAGTTACCGGGTTGACAGAGTTTATGGCTACACCTTC. This codes for CASSYRVDRVYGYTF.